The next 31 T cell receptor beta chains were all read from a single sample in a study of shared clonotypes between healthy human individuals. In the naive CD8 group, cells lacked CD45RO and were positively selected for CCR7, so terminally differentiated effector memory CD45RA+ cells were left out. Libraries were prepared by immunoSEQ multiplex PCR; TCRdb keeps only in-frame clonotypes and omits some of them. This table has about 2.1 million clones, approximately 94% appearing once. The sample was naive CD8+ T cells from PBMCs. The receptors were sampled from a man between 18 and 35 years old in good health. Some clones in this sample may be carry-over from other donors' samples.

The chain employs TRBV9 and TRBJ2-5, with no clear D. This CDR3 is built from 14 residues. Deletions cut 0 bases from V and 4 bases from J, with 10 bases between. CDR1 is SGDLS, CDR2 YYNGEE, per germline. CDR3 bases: TGTGCCAGCAGCGTAGGGTCTCATGCAGAGACCCAGTACTTC. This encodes CASSVGSHAETQYF.

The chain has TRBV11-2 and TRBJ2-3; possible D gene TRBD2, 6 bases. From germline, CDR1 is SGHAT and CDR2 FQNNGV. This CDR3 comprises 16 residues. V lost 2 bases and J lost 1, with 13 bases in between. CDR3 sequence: CASSLSSGYRTDTQYF. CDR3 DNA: TGTGCCAGCAGCTTAAGTAGCGGATACCGCACAGATACGCAGTATTTT.

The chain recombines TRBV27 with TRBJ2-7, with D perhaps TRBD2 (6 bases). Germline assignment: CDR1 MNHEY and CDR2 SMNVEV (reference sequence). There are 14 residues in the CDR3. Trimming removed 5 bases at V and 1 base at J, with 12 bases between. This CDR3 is CASSPPGTSYEQYF. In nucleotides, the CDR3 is TGTGCCAGCAGTCCCCCCGGGACTTCCTACGAGCAGTACTTC.

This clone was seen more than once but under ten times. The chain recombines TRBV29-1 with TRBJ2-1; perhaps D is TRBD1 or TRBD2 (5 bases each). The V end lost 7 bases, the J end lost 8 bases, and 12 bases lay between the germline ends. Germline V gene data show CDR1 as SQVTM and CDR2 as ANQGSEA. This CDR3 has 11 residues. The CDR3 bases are TGCAGCGGCACATTGGGGGATGAGCAGTTCTTC. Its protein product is CSGTLGDEQFF.

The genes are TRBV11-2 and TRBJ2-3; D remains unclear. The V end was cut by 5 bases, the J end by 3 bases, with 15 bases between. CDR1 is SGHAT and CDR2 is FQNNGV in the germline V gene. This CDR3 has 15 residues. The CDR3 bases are TGTGCCAGCAGCCCATCTCGGATACCTACAGATACGCAGTATTTT. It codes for CASSPSRIPTDTQYF.

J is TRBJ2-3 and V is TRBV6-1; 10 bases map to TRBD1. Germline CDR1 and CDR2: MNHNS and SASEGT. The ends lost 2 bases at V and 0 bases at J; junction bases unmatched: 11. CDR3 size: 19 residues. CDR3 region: CASSEQDRGWSGSTDTQYF. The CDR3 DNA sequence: TGTGCCAGCAGTGAACAGGACAGGGGGTGGAGTGGGAGCACAGATACGCAGTATTTT.

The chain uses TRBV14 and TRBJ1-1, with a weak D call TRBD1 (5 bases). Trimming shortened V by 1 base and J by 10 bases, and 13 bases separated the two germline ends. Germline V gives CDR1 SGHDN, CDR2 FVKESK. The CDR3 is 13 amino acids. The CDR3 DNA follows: TGTGCCAGCAGCCAAGGGGGACCTCGAGGAGCTTTCTTT. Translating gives CASSQGGPRGAFF.

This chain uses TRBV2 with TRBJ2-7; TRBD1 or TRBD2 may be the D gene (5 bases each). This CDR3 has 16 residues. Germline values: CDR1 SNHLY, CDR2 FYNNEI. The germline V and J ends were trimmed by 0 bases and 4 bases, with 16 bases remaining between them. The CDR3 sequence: CASSEAPGHTSYEQYF. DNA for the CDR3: TGTGCCAGCAGTGAAGCGCCGGGGCATACGTCGTACGAGCAGTACTTC.

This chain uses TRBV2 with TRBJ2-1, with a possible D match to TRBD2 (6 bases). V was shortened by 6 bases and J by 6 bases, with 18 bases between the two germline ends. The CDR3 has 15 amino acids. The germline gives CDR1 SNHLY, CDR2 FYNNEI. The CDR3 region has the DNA TGTGCCAGCAGCCCCGGGCCTAACGGGGGCAATGAGCAGTTCTTC. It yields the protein CASSPGPNGGNEQFF.

DNA of the CDR3: TGTGCCAGCAGCCCAACAAGGACTGGAAACACCATATATTTT. Its protein is CASSPTRTGNTIYF. V gene TRBV14 combines with J gene TRBJ1-3, with no clear D. In germline, CDR1 is SGHDN, CDR2 FVKESK. There are 14 residues in the CDR3. V shed 4 bases and J shed 2 bases, with 9 bases lying between them.

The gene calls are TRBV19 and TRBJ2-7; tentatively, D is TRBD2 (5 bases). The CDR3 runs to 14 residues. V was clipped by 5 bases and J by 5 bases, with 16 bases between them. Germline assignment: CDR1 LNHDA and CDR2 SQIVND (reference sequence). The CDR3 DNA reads TGTGCCAGTAGTCCGGGGTTCACGAACAACGAGCAGTACTTC. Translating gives CASSPGFTNNEQYF.

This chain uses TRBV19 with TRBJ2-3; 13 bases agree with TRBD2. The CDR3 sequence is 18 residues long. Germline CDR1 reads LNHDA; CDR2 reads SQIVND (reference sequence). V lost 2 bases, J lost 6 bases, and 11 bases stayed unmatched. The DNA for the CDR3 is TGTGCCAGTAGTATACGCGGGACTAGCGGGAACTTTATCGATACGCAGTATTTT. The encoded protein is CASSIRGTSGNFIDTQYF.

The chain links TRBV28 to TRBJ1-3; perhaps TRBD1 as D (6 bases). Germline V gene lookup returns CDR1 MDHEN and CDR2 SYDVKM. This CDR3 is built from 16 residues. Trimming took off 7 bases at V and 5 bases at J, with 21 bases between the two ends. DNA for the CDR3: TGTGCCAGCATGGGGACAAACAATTGGCGGAGAAACACCATATATTTT. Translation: CASMGTNNWRRNTIYF.

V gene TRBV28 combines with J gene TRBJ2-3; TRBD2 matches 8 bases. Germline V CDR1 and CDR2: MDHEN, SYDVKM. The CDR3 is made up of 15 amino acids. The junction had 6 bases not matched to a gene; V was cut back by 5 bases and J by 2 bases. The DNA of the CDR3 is TGTGCCAGCAGTCCCCTAGCGGGCTACACAGATACGCAGTATTTT. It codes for CASSPLAGYTDTQYF.

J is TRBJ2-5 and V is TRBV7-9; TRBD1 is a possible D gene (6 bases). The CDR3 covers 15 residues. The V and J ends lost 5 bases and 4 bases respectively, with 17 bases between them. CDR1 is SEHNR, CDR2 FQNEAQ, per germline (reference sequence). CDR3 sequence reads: CASSQTTGMRETQYF. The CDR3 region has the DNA TGTGCCAGCAGCCAAACCACAGGGATGAGAGAGACCCAGTACTTC.

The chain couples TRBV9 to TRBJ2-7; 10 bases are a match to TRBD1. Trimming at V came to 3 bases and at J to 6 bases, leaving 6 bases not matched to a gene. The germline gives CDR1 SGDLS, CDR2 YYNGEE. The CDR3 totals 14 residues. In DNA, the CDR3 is TGTGCCAGCAGCGCAGGACAGGGGGGGCGCGAGCAGTACTTC. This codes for CASSAGQGGREQYF.

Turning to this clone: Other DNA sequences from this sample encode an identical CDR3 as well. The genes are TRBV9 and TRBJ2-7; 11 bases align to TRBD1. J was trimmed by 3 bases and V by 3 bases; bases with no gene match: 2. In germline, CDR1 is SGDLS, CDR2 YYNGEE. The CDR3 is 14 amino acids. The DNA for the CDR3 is TGTGCCAGCAGCGCCGGGACAGGGGGCTACGAGCAGTACTTC. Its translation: CASSAGTGGYEQYF.

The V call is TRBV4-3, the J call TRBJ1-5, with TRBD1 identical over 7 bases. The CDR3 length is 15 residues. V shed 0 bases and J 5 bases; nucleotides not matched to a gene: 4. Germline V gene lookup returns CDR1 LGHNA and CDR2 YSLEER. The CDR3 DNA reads TGCGCCAGCAGCCAAGATCGGACAGGTCATCAGCCCCAGCATTTT. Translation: CASSQDRTGHQPQHF.

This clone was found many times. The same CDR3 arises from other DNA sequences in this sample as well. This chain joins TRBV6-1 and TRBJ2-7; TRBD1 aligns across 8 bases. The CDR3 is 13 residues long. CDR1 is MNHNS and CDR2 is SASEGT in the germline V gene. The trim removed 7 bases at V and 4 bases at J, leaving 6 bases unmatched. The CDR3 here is CASTGTGLYEQYF. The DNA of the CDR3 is TGTGCCAGCACCGGGACAGGACTGTACGAGCAGTACTTC.

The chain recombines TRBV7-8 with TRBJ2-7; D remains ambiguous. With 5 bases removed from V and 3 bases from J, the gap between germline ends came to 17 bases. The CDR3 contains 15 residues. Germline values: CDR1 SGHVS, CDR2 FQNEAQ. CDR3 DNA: TGTGCCAGCAGCCCGACGACTGAAGGAATCTACGAGCAGTACTTC. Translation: CASSPTTEGIYEQYF.

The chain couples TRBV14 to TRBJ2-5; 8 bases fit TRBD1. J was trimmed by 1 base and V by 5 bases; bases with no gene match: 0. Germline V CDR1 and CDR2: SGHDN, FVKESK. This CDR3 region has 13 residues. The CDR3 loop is CASSGTGQETQYF. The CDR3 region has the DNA TGTGCCAGCAGCGGGACAGGCCAAGAGACCCAGTACTTC.

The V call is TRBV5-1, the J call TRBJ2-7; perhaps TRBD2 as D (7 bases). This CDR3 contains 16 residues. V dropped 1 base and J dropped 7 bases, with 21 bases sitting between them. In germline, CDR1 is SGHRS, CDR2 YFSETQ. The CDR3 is CASSLNPPGEGEEQYF. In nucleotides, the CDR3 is TGCGCCAGCAGCTTGAACCCCCCAGGGGAGGGAGAAGAGCAGTACTTC.

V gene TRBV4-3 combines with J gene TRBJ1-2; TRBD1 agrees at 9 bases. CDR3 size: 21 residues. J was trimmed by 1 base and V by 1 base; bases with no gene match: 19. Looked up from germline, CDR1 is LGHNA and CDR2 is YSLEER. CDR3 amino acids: CASSQGSANPGWDRDNYGYTF. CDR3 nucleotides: TGCGCCAGCAGCCAAGGGTCGGCGAATCCGGGTTGGGACAGGGATAACTATGGCTACACCTTC.

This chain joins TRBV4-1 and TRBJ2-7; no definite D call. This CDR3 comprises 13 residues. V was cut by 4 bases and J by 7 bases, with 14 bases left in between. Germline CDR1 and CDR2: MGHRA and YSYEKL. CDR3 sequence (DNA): TGCGCCAGCAGCCCGTTGGGGTCACGGGAGCAGTACTTC. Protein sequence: CASSPLGSREQYF.

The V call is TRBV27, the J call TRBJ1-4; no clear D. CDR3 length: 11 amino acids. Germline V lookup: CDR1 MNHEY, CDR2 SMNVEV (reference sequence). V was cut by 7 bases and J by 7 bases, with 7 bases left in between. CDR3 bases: TGTGCCAGCACCCCCGGTGAAAAACTGTTTTTT. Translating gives CASTPGEKLFF.

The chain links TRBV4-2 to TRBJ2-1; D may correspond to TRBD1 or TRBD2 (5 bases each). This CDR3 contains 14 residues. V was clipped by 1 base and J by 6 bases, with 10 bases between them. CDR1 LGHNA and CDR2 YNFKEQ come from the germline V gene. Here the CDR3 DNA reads TGTGCCAGCAGCCAAGGGGACGAGGGCAATGAGCAGTTCTTC. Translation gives CASSQGDEGNEQFF.

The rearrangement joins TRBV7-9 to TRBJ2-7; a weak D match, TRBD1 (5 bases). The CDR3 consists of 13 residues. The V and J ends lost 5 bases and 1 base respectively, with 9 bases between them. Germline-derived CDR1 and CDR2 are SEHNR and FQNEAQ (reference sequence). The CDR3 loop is CASSVRQSYEQYF. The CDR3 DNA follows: TGTGCCAGCAGCGTAAGACAGTCCTACGAGCAGTACTTC.

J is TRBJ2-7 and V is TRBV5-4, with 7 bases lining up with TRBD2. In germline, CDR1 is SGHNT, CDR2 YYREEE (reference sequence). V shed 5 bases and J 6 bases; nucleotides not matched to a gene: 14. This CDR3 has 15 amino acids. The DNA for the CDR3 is TGTGCCAGCAGTTTTGGTGTGGACGGGGGGATCGAGCAGTACTTC. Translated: CASSFGVDGGIEQYF.

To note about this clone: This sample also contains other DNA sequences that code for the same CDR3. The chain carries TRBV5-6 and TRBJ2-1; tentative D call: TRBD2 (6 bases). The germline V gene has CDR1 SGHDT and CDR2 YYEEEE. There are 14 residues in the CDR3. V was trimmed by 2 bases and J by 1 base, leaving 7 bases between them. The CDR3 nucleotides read TGTGCCAGCAGCTTTCGGGGGTCCTACAATGAGCAGTTCTTC. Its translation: CASSFRGSYNEQFF.

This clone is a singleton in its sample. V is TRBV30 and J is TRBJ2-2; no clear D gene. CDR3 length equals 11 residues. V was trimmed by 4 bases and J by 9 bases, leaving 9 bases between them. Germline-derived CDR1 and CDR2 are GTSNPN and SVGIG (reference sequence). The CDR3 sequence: CAWIKKRELFF. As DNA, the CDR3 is TGTGCCTGGATCAAAAAGCGGGAGCTGTTTTTT. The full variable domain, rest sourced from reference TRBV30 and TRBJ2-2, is SQTIHQWPATLVQPVGSPLSLECTVEGTSNPNLYWYRQAAGRGLQLLFYSVGIGQISSEVPQNLSASRPQDRQFILSSKKLLLSDSGFYLCAWIKKRELFFGEGSRLTVL.

The CDR3 here is CASSLGLGRLEGNTIYF. The CDR3 nucleotides are TGCGCCAGCAGCCTCGGGTTGGGCCGGCTTGAAGGAAACACCATATATTTT. The rearrangement uses TRBV4-1 and TRBJ1-3; no clear D. CDR1 is MGHRA and CDR2 is YSYEKL in the germline V gene. With 4 bases removed from V and 4 bases from J, the gap between germline ends came to 20 bases. CDR3 length equals 17 residues.